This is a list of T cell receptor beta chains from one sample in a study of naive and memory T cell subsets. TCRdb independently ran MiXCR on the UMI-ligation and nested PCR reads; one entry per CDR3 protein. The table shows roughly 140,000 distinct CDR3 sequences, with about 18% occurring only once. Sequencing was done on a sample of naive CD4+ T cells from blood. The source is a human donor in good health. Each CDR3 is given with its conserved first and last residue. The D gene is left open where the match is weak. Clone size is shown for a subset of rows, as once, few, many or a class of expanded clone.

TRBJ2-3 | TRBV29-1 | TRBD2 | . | CSGSSGSGPDTQYF | TGCAGCGGGTCTAGCGGGAGTGGCCCAGATACGCAGTATTTT
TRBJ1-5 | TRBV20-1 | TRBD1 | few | CSARGQGKEPQHF | TGCAGTGCTAGAGGACAGGGGAAGGAGCCCCAGCATTTT
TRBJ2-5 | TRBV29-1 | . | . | CSVESDQETQYF | TGCAGCGTTGAGAGCGACCAAGAGACCCAGTACTTC
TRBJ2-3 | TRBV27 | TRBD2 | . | CASSLVLAEDTQYF | TGTGCCAGCAGTTTAGTACTAGCGGAGGATACGCAGTATTTT
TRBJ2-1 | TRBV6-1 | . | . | CASSEAKEQFF | TGTGCCAGCAGTGAAGCGAAAGAGCAGTTCTTC
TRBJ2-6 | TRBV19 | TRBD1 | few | CASRGRDRGPSGANVLTF | TGTGCCAGTAGAGGCCGGGACAGGGGACCCTCTGGGGCCAACGTCCTGACTTTC
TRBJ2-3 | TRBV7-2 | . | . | CASSLAGLTDTQYF | TGTGCCAGCAGCTTAGCGGGCCTCACAGATACGCAGTATTTT
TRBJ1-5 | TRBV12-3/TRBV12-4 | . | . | CASSFRGNQPQHF | TGTGCCAGCAGTTTCCGGGGCAATCAGCCCCAGCATTTT
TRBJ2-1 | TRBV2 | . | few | CASSISWNNEQFF | TGTGCCAGCAGTATAAGTTGGAACAATGAGCAGTTCTTC
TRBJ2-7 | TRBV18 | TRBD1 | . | CASSPPSGQVSYEQYF | TGTGCCAGCTCACCACCGTCGGGACAGGTATCCTACGAGCAGTACTTC
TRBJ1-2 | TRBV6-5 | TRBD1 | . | CASSVGQGGYGYTF | TGTGCCAGCAGCGTGGGACAGGGCGGCTATGGCTACACCTTC
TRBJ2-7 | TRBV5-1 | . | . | CASSLAAQSQGNYEQYF | TGCGCCAGCAGCTTGGCGGCCCAGTCGCAGGGGAACTACGAGCAGTACTTC
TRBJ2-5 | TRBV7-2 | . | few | CASSLVFTGGAQYF | TGTGCCAGCAGCTTAGTTTTTACGGGCGGGGCCCAGTACTTC
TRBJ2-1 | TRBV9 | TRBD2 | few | CASSVVAGPSGSNEQFF | TGTGCCAGCAGCGTAGTGGCGGGGCCTAGCGGGAGCAATGAGCAGTTCTTC
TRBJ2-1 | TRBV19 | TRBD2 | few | CASSRLGTSGRNEQFF | TGTGCCAGTAGTCGCCTTGGGACTAGCGGGAGGAATGAGCAGTTCTTC
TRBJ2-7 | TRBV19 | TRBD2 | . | CATGTSGRAPYEQYF | TGTGCCACCGGGACTAGCGGGAGGGCCCCCTACGAGCAGTACTTC
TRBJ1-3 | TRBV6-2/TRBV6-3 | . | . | CASTLRVHSGNTIYF | TGTGCCAGCACCCTCCGGGTCCACTCTGGAAACACCATATATTTT
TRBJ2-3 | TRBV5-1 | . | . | CASSLAPESTDTQYF | TGCGCCAGCAGCTTGGCCCCGGAAAGCACAGATACGCAGTATTTT
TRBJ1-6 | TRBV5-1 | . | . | CASSLGQGNSPFHF | TGCGCCAGCAGCTTGGGTCAGGGTAATTCACCCTTCCACTTT
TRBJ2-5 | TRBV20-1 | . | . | CSAKWDIEETQYF | TGCAGTGCTAAATGGGACATTGAAGAGACCCAGTACTTC
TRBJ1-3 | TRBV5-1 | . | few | CASSSQGPSGNTIYF | TGCGCCAGCAGTTCTCAGGGTCCATCTGGAAACACCATATATTTT
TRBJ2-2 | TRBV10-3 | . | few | CAIRASSGELFF | TGTGCCATCAGGGCTAGCTCCGGGGAGCTGTTTTTT
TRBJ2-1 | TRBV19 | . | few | CASSPLVHNEQFF | TGTGCCAGTAGTCCCCTAGTCCACAATGAGCAGTTCTTC
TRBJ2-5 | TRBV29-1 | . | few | CSVEEGRGETQYF | TGCAGCGTTGAAGAAGGCAGAGGGGAGACCCAGTACTTC
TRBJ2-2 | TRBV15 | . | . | CATSRGGGPNTGELFF | TGTGCCACCAGCAGAGGTGGGGGGCCGAACACCGGGGAGCTGTTTTTT
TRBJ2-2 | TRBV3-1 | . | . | CASSWRGELFF | TGTGCCAGCAGTTGGCGCGGGGAGCTGTTTTTT
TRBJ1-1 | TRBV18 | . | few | CASSPPGKGLGTEAFF | TGTGCCAGCTCACCACCGGGGAAGGGGCTGGGCACTGAAGCTTTCTTT
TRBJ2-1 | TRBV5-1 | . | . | CASSLGDSNYNEQFF | TGCGCCAGCAGCTTGGGGGACTCCAACTACAATGAGCAGTTCTTC
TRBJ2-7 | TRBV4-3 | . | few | CASSQGGVPLEQYF | TGCGCCAGCAGCCAAGGGGGGGTCCCCCTCGAGCAGTACTTC
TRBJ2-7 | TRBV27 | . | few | CASSPTPYEQYF | TGTGCCAGCAGTCCGACCCCCTACGAGCAGTACTTC
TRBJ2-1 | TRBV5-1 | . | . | CASSCDLEQFF | TGCGCCAGCAGCTGTGATCTTGAGCAGTTCTTC
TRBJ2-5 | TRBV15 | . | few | CATSSPLGKETQYF | TGTGCCACCAGCTCCCCCCTTGGCAAAGAGACCCAGTACTTC
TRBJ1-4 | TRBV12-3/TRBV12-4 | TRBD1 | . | CASSPAGQGGEKLFF | TGTGCCAGCAGCCCCGCGGGACAGGGTGGTGAAAAACTGTTTTTT
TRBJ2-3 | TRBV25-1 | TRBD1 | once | CASSEFGTGTDTQYF | TGTGCCAGCAGTGAATTCGGGACAGGGACAGATACGCAGTATTTT
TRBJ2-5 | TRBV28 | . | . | CASSFVAAGSGETQYF | TGTGCCAGCAGTTTCGTTGCTGCCGGGTCCGGAGAGACCCAGTACTTC
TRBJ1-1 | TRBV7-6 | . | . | CASSSILQNTEAFF | TGTGCCAGCAGCTCCATACTACAGAACACTGAAGCTTTCTTT
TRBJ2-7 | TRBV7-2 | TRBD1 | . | CASSLVGQGLHEQYF | TGTGCCAGCAGCTTAGTGGGACAGGGACTCCACGAGCAGTACTTC
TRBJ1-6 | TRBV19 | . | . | CARSINVQGPTPLHF | TGTGCCAGAAGTATCAACGTACAGGGACCTACACCCCTCCACTTT
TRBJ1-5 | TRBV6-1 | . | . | CASILDSNQPQHF | TGTGCCAGCATCCTTGATAGCAATCAGCCCCAGCATTTT
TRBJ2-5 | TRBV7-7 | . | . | CASSLALPGKGQETQYF | TGTGCCAGCAGCTTAGCGCTTCCAGGGAAGGGGCAAGAGACCCAGTACTTC
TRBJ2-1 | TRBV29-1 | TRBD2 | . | CSVATSGSLNNEQFF | TGCAGCGTTGCGACTAGCGGGAGTCTGAACAATGAGCAGTTCTTC
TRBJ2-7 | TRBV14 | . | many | CASSLRRPSAVAEQYF | TGTGCCAGCAGCCTCAGGAGACCTTCAGCGGTGGCCGAGCAGTACTTC
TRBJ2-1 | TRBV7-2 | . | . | CASSLGDRSSYNEQFF | TGTGCCAGCAGCTTAGGTGACCGGAGCTCCTACAATGAGCAGTTCTTC
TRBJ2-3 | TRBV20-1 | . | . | CSAISDEDTQYF | TGCAGTGCTATTTCGGATGAGGATACGCAGTATTTT
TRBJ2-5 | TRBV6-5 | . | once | CASSPSGIQETQYF | TGTGCCAGCAGCCCCTCCGGAATCCAAGAGACCCAGTACTTC
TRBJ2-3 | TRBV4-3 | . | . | CASSRLLSAGTSTDTQYF | TGCGCCAGCAGCCGCCTCTTATCCGCGGGAACTAGCACAGATACGCAGTATTTT
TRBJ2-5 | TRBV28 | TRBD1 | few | CASSRDRGKTQYF | TGTGCCAGCAGTCGGGACAGGGGGAAGACCCAGTACTTC
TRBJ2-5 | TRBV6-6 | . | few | CASSYSMSAGKETQYF | TGTGCCAGCAGTTACTCGATGAGCGCAGGAAAAGAGACCCAGTACTTC
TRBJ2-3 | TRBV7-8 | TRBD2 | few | CASSQWGTSGYTDTQYF | TGTGCCAGCAGCCAGTGGGGGACTAGCGGGTACACAGATACGCAGTATTTT
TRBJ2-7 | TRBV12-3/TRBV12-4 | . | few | CASSSYTTYEQYF | TGTGCCAGCAGTTCGTACACGACCTACGAGCAGTACTTC
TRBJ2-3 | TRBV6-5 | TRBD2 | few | CASSYSILAGQDTQYF | TGTGCCAGCAGTTACTCGATACTAGCGGGACAAGATACGCAGTATTTT
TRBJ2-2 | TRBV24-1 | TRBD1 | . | CATSDSTPGQGEAGELFF | TGTGCCACCAGTGATTCGACCCCGGGACAGGGGGAAGCCGGGGAGCTGTTTTTT